This T cell receptor (beta chain) was identified during a study of T cells in Graves' hyperthyroidism and ophthalmopathy. Study outcomes and limitations: A model built on 13 V-J features separated ophthalmopathy from stable hyperthyroidism. Blood shared most expanded thyroid clonotypes above 0.001.

The CDR3 is made up of 16 amino acids. Germline V CDR1 and CDR2: SNHLY, FYNNEI. Diagnosis rested on symptoms, serum thyroxine and TRAb, thyroid ultrasound, and orbital computed tomography. PBMCs stemmed from less than 13 ml fresh peripheral blood. For this clonotype: Antigen: not known. The germline gene is not matched at one end of the junction; a read error may be the cause.

Researchers amplified the TCR beta CDR3 regions from RNA transcripts. The study used the HTBI primer set for a first-round RT-PCR of the TCR CDR3. TCRdb re-analysed the multiplex PCR reads in MiXCR, keeping a single row per CDR3 protein. The table has some 370,000 distinct CDR3 sequences, over 13% seen once; the top ten hold around 27%. The source is a man aged 50 or older with Graves' ophthalmopathy. The sample consisted of blood. The chain has TRBV2 and TRBJ2-6; 8 bases map to TRBD1. The CDR3 nucleotides are TGTGCCACCAGTGAGGGCAGGGGGCCTGGGGCCAACGTCCTGACTTTC. Translation gives CATSEGRGPGANVLTF.